The 12 T cell receptor beta chains in this list originate from one sample, sequenced in a study of cytomegalovirus exposure and HLA in healthy donors. TCRdb's table, derived via immunoSEQ multiplex PCR, lists solely in-frame clones and lacks some. The data hold roughly 200,000 clones, with approximately 86% observed a single time. Source material: PBMCs. The source of these receptors is a young man in good health and CMV-seropositive.

The chain is built from TRBV5-6 and TRBJ2-7; D unresolved. CDR3 length: 14 residues. The germline V gene has CDR1 SGHDT and CDR2 YYEEEE. Trimming cost V 4 bases and J 2 bases, with 13 bases left between them. CDR3 in DNA: TGTGCCAGCAGCCCCCTGTCAGACCCCTACGAGCAGTACTTC. Its protein is CASSPLSDPYEQYF.

Within the sample, this clone is medium-sized (0.01 to 0.1%). Other nucleotide sequences in the sample specify the same CDR3. The V call is TRBV29-1, the J call TRBJ1-2; D is ambiguous. Germline lookup yields CDR1 SQVTM and CDR2 ANQGSEA. This CDR3 contains 10 residues. Trimming removed 3 bases from V and 4 bases from J, with 3 bases in between. In DNA form, the CDR3 reads TGCAGCGTTGAGGGCTATGGCTACACCTTC. Its translation is CSVEGYGYTF.

The genes are TRBV28 and TRBJ2-7; D gene uncertain. This CDR3 is 14 amino acids long. The germline V gene has CDR1 MDHEN and CDR2 SYDVKM. Trimming cost V 3 bases and J 2 bases, with 11 bases left between them. CDR3 amino acids: CASSLRGLTYEQYF. DNA for the CDR3: TGTGCCAGCAGTTTGCGAGGTCTGACCTACGAGCAGTACTTC.

The chain recombines TRBV29-1 with TRBJ2-7; weak D call: TRBD1 (6 bases). Trimming removed 5 bases from V and 2 bases from J, with 13 bases in between. Germline CDR1 reads SQVTM; CDR2 reads ANQGSEA. The CDR3 contains 13 residues. The CDR3 here is CSVSGTPTYEQYF. As DNA, the CDR3 is TGCAGCGTTTCCGGGACACCGACCTACGAGCAGTACTTC.

This sequence joins TRBV5-1 and TRBJ2-3; possible D gene TRBD2, 5 bases. CDR1 and CDR2 (germline): SGHRS, YFSETQ. The CDR3 is made up of 15 amino acids. The V and J ends lost 0 bases and 0 bases respectively, with 8 bases between them. The CDR3 bases are TGCGCCAGCAGCTTGGCGGGGAGTAGCACAGATACGCAGTATTTT. Amino acids: CASSLAGSSTDTQYF.

This clone was recorded only once. This rearrangement joins TRBV29-1 to TRBJ1-1; perhaps TRBD1 as D (6 bases). The CDR3 is 14 amino acids. With 1 base removed from V and 1 base from J, the gap between germline ends came to 10 bases. Germline CDR1 SQVTM, CDR2 ANQGSEA. DNA of the CDR3: TGCAGCGTTGAAGTGGGGGGCCGGAACACTGAAGCTTTCTTT. Translation gives CSVEVGGRNTEAFF.

The rearrangement joins TRBV19 to TRBJ2-1, with D perhaps TRBD1 or TRBD2 (5 bases each). V was cut by 8 bases and J by 6 bases, with 14 bases left in between. The CDR3 extends over 13 amino acids. From germline, CDR1 is LNHDA and CDR2 SQIVND (reference sequence). The CDR3 DNA is TGTGCCAGTTGGGGCTCTGGGGGCAATGAGCAGTTCTTC. Protein: CASWGSGGNEQFF. Combining the CDR3 with reference TRBV19 and TRBJ2-1 gives the whole variable domain DGGITQSPKYLFRKEGQNVTLSCEQNLNHDAMYWYRQDPGQGLRLIYYSQIVNDFQKGDIAEGYSVSREKKESFPLTVTSAQKNPTAFYLCASWGSGGNEQFFGPGTRLTVL.

This sequence joins TRBV19 and TRBJ2-1; the match to TRBD2 covers 11 bases. Germline V gives CDR1 LNHDA, CDR2 SQIVND (reference sequence). Trimming took 3 bases from V and 3 from J; bases not matched to a gene: 10. The CDR3 length is 18 residues. The chain's CDR3 is CASSMETSGILRYNEQFF. As DNA, the CDR3 is TGTGCCAGTAGTATGGAGACTAGCGGGATTCTCCGCTACAATGAGCAGTTCTTC.

The chain carries TRBV6-1 and TRBJ2-7; TRBD1 matches 8 bases. The CDR3 has 12 residues. Germline trimming cut 11 bases from V and 1 base from J; bases unmatched to any gene: 4. Germline V gives CDR1 MNHNS, CDR2 SASEGT. The CDR3 bases are TGTGCCGGACAGGGTTTTTCCTACGAGCAGTACTTC. Translating gives CAGQGFSYEQYF.

CDR3 DNA: TGTGCCAGCAGCCCGGGGAGAGGGAGCTCCTACGAGCAGTACTTC. It codes for CASSPGRGSSYEQYF. This chain joins TRBV5-6 and TRBJ2-7; D perhaps matches TRBD2 (5 bases). The germline V gene encodes CDR1 SGHDT and CDR2 YYEEEE. The CDR3 length is 15 residues. Trimming cost V 4 bases and J 0 bases, with 14 bases left between them.

This clone was detected only a few times. This rearrangement joins TRBV11-3 to TRBJ2-1; weak D call: TRBD2 (6 bases). The CDR3 has 13 amino acids. The germline CDR1 and CDR2 sequences are SGHNT and YENEEA. The V and J ends lost 7 bases and 6 bases respectively, with 13 bases between them. The CDR3 DNA reads as TGTGCCAGCACCTGGGGAGGTGGCAATGAGCAGTTCTTC. Residues: CASTWGGGNEQFF. Drawing the rest from reference TRBV11-3 and TRBJ2-1, the complete variable domain is EAGVVQSPRYKIIEKKQPVAFWCNPISGHNTLYWYLQNLGQGPELLIRYENEEAVDDSQLPKDRFSAERLKGVDSTLKIQPAELGDSAVYLCASTWGGGNEQFFGPGTRLTVL.

This sequence joins TRBV4-1 and TRBJ1-4; D is uncertain. This CDR3 spans 17 amino acids. Trimming took 4 bases from V and 1 from J, leaving 16 bases between them. Germline lookup yields CDR1 MGHRA and CDR2 YSYEKL. CDR3 nucleotide sequence: TGCGCCAGCAGCCCTGGGCCTTTAGCATTAACTAATGAAAAACTGTTTTTT. Translation: CASSPGPLALTNEKLFF.